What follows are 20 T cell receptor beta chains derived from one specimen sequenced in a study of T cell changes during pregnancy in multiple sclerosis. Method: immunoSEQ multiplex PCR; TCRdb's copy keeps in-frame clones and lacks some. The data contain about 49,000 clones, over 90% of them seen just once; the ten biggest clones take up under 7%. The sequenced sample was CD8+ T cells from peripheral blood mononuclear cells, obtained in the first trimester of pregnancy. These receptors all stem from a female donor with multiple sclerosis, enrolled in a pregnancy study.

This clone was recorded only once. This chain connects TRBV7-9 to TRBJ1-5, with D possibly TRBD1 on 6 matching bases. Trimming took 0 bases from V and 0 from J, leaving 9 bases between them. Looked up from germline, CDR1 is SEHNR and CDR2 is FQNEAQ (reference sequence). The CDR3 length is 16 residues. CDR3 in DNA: TGTGCCAGCAGCTTAGCCGGACAGTTTAGCAATCAGCCCCAGCATTTT. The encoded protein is CASSLAGQFSNQPQHF. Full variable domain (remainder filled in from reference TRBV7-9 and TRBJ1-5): DTGVSQNPRHKITKRGQNVTFRCDPISEHNRLYWYRQTLGQGPEFLTYFQNEAQLEKSRLLSDRFSAERPKGSFSTLEIQRTEQGDSAMYLCASSLAGQFSNQPQHFGDGTRLSIL.

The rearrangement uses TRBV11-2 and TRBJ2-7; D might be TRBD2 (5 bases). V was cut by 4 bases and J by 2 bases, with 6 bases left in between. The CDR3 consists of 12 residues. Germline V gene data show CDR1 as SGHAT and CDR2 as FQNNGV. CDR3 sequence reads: CASSWETYEQYF. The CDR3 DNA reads TGTGCCAGCAGCTGGGAGACCTACGAGCAGTACTTC.

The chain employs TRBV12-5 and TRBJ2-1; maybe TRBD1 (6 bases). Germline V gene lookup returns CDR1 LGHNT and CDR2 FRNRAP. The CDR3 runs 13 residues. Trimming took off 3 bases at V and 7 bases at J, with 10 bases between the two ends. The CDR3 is CASGFTGSNEQFF. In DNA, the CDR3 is TGTGCTAGTGGTTTTACAGGGTCAAATGAGCAGTTCTTC. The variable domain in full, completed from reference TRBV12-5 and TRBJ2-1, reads DARVTQTPRHKVTEMGQEVTMRCQPILGHNTVFWYRQTMMQGLELLAYFRNRAPLDDSGMPKDRFSAEMPDATLATLKIQPSEPRDSAVYFCASGFTGSNEQFFGPGTRLTVL.

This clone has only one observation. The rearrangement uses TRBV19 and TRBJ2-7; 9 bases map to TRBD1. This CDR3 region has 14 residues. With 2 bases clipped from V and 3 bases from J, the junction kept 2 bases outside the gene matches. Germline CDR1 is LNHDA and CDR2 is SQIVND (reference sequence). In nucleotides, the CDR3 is TGTGCCAGTAGTATAACAGGGGGCATCTACGAGCAGTACTTC. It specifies CASSITGGIYEQYF.

The CDR3 bases are TGTGCCAGCAATCTACAGGGGGCGCCTAATGAAAAACTGTTTTTT. Amino acid sequence: CASNLQGAPNEKLFF. The chain joins TRBV27 to TRBJ1-4, with 9 bases identical to TRBD1. Germline values: CDR1 MNHEY, CDR2 SMNVEV (reference sequence). The CDR3 runs to 15 residues. The junction had 6 bases not matched to a gene; V was cut back by 7 bases and J by 3 bases. The full variable domain, completed using reference TRBV27 and TRBJ1-4, is EAQVTQNPRYLITVTGKKLTVTCSQNMNHEYMSWYRQDPGLGLRQIYYSMNVEVTDKGDVPEGYKVSRKEKRNFPLILESPSPNQTSLYFCASNLQGAPNEKLFFGSGTQLSVL.

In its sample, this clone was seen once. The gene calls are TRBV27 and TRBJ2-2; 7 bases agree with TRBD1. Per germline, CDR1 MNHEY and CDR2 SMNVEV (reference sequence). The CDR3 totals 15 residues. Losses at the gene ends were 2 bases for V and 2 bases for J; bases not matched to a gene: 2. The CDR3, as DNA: TGTGCCAGCAGTTTACTAGGGGGCAACACCGGGGAGCTGTTTTTT. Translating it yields CASSLLGGNTGELFF.

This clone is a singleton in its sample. The CDR3 DNA reads as TGTGCCAGCAGTTTCATAGCGGGCTCCTACGAGCAGTACTTC. It translates to CASSFIAGSYEQYF. V gene TRBV27 combines with J gene TRBJ2-7, with 7 bases that match TRBD2. Unmatched junction bases numbered 2, after V lost 3 bases and J lost 0 bases. The CDR3 length is 14 residues. The germline V gene encodes CDR1 MNHEY and CDR2 SMNVEV (reference sequence).

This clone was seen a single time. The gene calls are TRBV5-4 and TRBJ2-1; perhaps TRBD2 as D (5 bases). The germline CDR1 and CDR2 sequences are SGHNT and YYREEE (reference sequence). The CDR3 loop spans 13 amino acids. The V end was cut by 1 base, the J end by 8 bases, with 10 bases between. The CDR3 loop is CASSLPAVDEQFF. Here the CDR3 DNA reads TGTGCCAGCAGCTTGCCAGCGGTGGATGAGCAGTTCTTC.

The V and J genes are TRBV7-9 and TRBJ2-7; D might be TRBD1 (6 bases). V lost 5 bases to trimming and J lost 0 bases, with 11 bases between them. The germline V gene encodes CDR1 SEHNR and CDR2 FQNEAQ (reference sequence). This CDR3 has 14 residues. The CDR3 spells CASSHTGISYEQYF. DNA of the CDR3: TGTGCCAGCAGCCATACAGGGATCTCCTACGAGCAGTACTTC. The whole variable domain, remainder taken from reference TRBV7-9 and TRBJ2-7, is DTGVSQNPRHKITKRGQNVTFRCDPISEHNRLYWYRQTLGQGPEFLTYFQNEAQLEKSRLLSDRFSAERPKGSFSTLEIQRTEQGDSAMYLCASSHTGISYEQYFGPGTRLTVT.

CDR3 sequence: CASSLAQGVQPQHF. The CDR3 nucleotides read TGTGCCAGCAGTTTAGCACAGGGAGTTCAGCCCCAGCATTTT. V is TRBV27 and J is TRBJ1-5; possibly TRBD1 for D (6 bases). V shed 2 bases and J shed 6 bases, with 11 bases lying between them. Germline values: CDR1 MNHEY, CDR2 SMNVEV (reference sequence). The CDR3 length is 14 residues.

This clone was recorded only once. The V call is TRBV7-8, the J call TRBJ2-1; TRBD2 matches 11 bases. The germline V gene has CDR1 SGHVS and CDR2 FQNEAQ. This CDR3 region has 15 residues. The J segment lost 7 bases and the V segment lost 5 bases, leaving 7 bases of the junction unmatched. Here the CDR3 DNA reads TGTGCCAGCAGCCAGCTAGCGGGAGGAGGGAATGAGCAGTTCTTC. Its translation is CASSQLAGGGNEQFF.

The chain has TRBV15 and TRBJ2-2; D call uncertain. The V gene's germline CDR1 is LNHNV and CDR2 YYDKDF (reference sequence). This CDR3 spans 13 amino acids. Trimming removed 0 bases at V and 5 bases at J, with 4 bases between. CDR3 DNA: TGTGCCACCAGCAGAGAGAGGACCGGGGAGCTGTTTTTT. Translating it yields CATSRERTGELFF.

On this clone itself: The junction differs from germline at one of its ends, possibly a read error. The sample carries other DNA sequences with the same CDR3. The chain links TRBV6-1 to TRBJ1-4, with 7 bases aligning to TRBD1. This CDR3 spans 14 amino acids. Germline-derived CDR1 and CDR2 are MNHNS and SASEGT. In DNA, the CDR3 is TGTGCCAGCAGTCCAACAGGGGTTGGGGAAAAGCTGTTTTTT. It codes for CASSPTGVGEKLFF.

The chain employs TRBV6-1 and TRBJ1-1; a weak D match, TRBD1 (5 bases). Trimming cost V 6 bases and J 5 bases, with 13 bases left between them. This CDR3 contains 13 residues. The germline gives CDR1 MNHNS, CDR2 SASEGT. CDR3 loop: CASRVPGGTEAFF. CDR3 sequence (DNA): TGTGCCAGCAGGGTGCCTGGGGGGACTGAAGCTTTCTTT.

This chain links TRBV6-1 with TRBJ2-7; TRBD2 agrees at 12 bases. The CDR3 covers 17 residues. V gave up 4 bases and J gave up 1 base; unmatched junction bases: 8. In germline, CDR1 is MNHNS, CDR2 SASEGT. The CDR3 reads CASSGQEGLAGSYEQYF. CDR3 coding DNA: TGTGCCAGCAGTGGCCAGGAGGGACTAGCGGGTTCCTACGAGCAGTACTTC.

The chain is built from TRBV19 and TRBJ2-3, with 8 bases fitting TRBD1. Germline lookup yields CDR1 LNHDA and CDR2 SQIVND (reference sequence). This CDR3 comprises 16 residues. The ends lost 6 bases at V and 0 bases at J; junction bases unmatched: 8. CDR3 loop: CASRDRVGESTDTQYF. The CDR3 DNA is TGTGCCAGTAGGGACAGGGTAGGGGAAAGCACAGATACGCAGTATTTT.

The CDR3 region has the DNA TGTGCCATCAAGGGGGTTGTCCCGCCGGGGAGCTATGGCTACACCTTC. It encodes CAIKGVVPPGSYGYTF. V gene TRBV10-3 combines with J gene TRBJ1-2, with TRBD1 as a possible D gene (6 bases). V lost 7 bases to trimming and J lost 4 bases, with 22 bases between them. Germline CDR1 is ENHRY and CDR2 is SYGVKD. The CDR3 contains 16 residues.

In DNA form, the CDR3 reads TGTGCCAGCAGTTTATCGGTAAAATGGGGACAGGGTTTCTACGAGCAGTACTTC. Amino acids: CASSLSVKWGQGFYEQYF. The chain is built from TRBV27 and TRBJ2-7; 9 bases are shared with TRBD1. The V gene end was trimmed by 0 bases and the J gene end by 3 bases; junction bases not matched to a gene: 12. The CDR3 sequence is 18 residues long. In germline, CDR1 is MNHEY, CDR2 SMNVEV (reference sequence).

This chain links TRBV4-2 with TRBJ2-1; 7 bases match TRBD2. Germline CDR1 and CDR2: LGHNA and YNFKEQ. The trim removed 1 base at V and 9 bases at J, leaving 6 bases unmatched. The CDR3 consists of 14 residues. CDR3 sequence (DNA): TGTGCCAGCAGCCAAGGGGGACTAATTGGTGAGCAGTTCTTC. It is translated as CASSQGGLIGEQFF.

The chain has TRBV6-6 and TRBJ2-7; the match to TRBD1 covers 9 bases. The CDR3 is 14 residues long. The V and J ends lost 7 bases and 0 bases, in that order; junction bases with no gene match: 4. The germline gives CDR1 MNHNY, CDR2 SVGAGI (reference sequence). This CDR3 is CASNNRGPSYEQYF. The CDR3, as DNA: TGTGCCAGCAACAACAGGGGGCCCTCCTACGAGCAGTACTTC.